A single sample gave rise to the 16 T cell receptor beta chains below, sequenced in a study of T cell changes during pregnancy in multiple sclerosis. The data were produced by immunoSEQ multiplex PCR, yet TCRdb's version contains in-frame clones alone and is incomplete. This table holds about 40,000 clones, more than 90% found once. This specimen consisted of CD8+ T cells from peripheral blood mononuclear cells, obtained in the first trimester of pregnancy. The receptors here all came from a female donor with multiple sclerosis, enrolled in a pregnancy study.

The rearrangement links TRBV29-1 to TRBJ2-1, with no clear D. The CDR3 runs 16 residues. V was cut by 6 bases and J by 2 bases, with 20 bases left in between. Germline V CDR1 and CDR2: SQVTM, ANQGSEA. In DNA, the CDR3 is TGCAGCGTCCCAAAATGGTCACCAGATCCCTACAATGAGCAGTTCTTC. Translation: CSVPKWSPDPYNEQFF.

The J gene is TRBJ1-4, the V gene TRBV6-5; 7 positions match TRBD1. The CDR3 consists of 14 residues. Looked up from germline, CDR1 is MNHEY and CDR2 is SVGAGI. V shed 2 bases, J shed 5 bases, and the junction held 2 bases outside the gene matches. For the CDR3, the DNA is TGTGCCAGCAGTTACCAGGGACAGAATGAAAAACTGTTTTTT. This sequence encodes CASSYQGQNEKLFF.

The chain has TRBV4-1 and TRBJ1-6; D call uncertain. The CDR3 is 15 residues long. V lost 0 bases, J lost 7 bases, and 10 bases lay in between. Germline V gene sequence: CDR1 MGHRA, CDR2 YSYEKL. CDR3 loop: CASSQDLSLNSPLHF. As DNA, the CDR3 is TGCGCCAGCAGCCAAGATCTGAGCCTAAATTCACCCCTCCACTTT.

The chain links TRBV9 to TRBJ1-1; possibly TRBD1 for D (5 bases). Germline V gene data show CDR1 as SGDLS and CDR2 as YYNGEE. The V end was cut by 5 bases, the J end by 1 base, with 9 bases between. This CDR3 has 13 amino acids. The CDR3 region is CASSGRANTEAFF. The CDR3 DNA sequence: TGTGCCAGCAGTGGCAGGGCGAACACTGAAGCTTTCTTT. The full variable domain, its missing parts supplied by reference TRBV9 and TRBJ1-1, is DSGVTQTPKHLITATGQRVTLRCSPRSGDLSVYWYQQSLDQGLQFLIQYYNGEERAKGNILERFSAQQFPDLHSELNLSSLELGDSALYFCASSGRANTEAFFGQGTRLTVV.

CDR3 nucleotides: TGTGCCAGTACCCCGACAGGGGGCCTGAACACTGAAGCTTTCTTT. The encoded protein is CASTPTGGLNTEAFF. This chain connects TRBV19 to TRBJ1-1; 10 bases map to TRBD1. With V trimmed by 7 bases and J by 0 bases, 5 bases remained unmatched. The CDR3 runs to 15 residues. CDR1 is LNHDA and CDR2 is SQIVND in the germline V gene (reference sequence).

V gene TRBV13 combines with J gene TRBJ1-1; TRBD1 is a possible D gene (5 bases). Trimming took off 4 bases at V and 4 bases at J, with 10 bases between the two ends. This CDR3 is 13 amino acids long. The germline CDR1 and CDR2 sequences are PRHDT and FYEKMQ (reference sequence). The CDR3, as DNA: TGTGCCAGCAGCTCGGGGGAGATCACTGAAGCTTTCTTT. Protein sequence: CASSSGEITEAFF.

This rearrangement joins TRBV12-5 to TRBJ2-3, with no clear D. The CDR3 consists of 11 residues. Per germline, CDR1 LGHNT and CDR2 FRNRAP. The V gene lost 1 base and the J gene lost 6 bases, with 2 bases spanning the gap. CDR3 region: CASGLADTQYF. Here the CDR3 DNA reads TGTGCTAGTGGTTTGGCGGATACGCAGTATTTT. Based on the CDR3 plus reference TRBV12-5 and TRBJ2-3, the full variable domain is DARVTQTPRHKVTEMGQEVTMRCQPILGHNTVFWYRQTMMQGLELLAYFRNRAPLDDSGMPKDRFSAEMPDATLATLKIQPSEPRDSAVYFCASGLADTQYFGPGTRLTVL.

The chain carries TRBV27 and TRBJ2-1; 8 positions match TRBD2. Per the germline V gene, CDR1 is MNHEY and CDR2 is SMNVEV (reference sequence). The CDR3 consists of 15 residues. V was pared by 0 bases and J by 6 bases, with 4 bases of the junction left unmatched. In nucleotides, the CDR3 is TGTGCCAGCAGTTTATCGATGGGACTAGTCAATGAGCAGTTCTTC. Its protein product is CASSLSMGLVNEQFF.

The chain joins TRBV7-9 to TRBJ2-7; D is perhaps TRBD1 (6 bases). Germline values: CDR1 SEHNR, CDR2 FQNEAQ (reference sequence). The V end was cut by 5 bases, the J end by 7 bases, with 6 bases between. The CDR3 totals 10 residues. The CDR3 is CASSGTEQYF. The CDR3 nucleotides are TGTGCCAGCAGCGGGACAGAGCAGTACTTC.

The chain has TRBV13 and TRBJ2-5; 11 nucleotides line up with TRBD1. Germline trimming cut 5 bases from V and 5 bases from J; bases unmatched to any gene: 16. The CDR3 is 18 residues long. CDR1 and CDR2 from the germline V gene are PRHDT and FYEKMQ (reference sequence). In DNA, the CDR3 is TGTGCCAGCAGCCCCGTCCTCGGGGACAGGGGGGGTTGGGAGACCCAGTACTTC. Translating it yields CASSPVLGDRGGWETQYF.

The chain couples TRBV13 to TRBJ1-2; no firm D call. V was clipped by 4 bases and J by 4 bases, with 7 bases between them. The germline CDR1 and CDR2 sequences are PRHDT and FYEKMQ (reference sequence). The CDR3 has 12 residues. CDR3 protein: CASSSQPYGYTF. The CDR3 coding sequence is TGTGCCAGCAGCTCACAGCCCTATGGCTACACCTTC.

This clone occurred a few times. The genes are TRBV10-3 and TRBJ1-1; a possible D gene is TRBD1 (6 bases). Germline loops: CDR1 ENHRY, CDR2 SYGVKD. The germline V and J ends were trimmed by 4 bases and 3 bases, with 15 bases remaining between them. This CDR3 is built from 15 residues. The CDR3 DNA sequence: TGTGCCATCAGTGGTCTGAACAGGGAAGACACTGAAGCTTTCTTT. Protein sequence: CAISGLNREDTEAFF.

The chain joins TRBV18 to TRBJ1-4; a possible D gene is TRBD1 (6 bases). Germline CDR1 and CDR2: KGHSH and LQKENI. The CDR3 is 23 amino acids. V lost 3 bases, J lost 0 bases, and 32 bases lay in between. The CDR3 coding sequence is TGTGCCAGCTCACCCCGCAGTCCCAGCGGGGGCATGACTCCCGAAGCAACTAATGAAAAACTGTTTTTT. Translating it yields CASSPRSPSGGMTPEATNEKLFF.

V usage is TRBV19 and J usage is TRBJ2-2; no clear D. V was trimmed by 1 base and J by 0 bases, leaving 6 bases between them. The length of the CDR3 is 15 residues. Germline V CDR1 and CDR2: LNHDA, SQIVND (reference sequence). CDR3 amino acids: CASSIVLTNTGELFF. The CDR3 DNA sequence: TGTGCCAGTAGTATAGTCCTAACGAACACCGGGGAGCTGTTTTTT.

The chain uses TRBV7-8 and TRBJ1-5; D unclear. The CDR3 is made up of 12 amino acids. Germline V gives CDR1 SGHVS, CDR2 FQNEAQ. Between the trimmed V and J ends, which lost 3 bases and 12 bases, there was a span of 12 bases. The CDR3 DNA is TGTGCCAGCAGCTTCAACACCCGGGTCCAGCATTTT. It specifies CASSFNTRVQHF.

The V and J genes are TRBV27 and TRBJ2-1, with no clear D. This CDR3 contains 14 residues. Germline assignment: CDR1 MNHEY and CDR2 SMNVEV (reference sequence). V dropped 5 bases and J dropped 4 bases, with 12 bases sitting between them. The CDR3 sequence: CASSPIERYNEQFF. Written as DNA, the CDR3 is TGTGCCAGCAGTCCAATAGAACGTTACAATGAGCAGTTCTTC.